The 30 T cell receptor beta chains listed next were all sequenced from one sample in a study of T cells in narcolepsy. This table comes from immunoSEQ multiplex PCR, and its TCRdb copy is limited to in-frame clones, with some not included. The sample shows about 35,000 clones, about 80% of them seen only once. Source material: memory (CD45RA-) CD4+ T cells from blood. The receptor set was obtained from a human donor in good health.

The chain is built from TRBV30 and TRBJ2-5, with 7 positions matching TRBD1. The V segment lost 3 bases and the J segment 7 bases; nucleotides outside the gene matches: 11. The germline gives CDR1 GTSNPN, CDR2 SVGIG (reference sequence). This CDR3 comprises 14 residues. The DNA for the CDR3 is TGTGCCTGGAGAACCGACAGGGACGGATGGACCCAGTACTTC. Translation: CAWRTDRDGWTQYF.

The V and J genes are TRBV30 and TRBJ1-2, with D maybe TRBD1 (5 bases). This CDR3 spans 14 amino acids. The ends were cut back, 4 bases at V and 4 bases at J, with 16 bases in the middle. CDR1 GTSNPN and CDR2 SVGIG come from the germline V gene (reference sequence). CDR3: CAWTGTHVGYGYTF. The CDR3 DNA follows: TGTGCCTGGACAGGGACCCACGTTGGCTATGGCTACACCTTC.

This sequence joins TRBV7-8 and TRBJ1-4; D not certain. Germline V gene sequence: CDR1 SGHVS, CDR2 FQNEAQ. The V and J ends lost 2 bases and 3 bases respectively, with 10 bases between them. This CDR3 contains 15 residues. The DNA of the CDR3 is TGTGCCAGCAGCTTAAGCGGCCATGCTAATGAAAAACTGTTTTTT. This encodes CASSLSGHANEKLFF.

The rearrangement joins TRBV6-4 to TRBJ2-4, with D possibly being TRBD2 (6 bases). V was shortened by 10 bases and J by 9 bases, with 25 bases between the two germline ends. This CDR3 is 15 amino acids long. CDR1 and CDR2 from the germline V gene are MRHNA and SNTAGT. The CDR3 DNA sequence: TGTGCCACCAACAGAGAGGAGGGATCTTCCCCCATTCAGTACTTC. As protein: CATNREEGSSPIQYF.

This sequence joins TRBV4-1 and TRBJ2-3; 9 bases map to TRBD2. After removal of 0 bases from V and 3 bases from J, the junction contained 4 bases not matched to a gene. CDR3 length: 16 amino acids. Per the germline V gene, CDR1 is MGHRA and CDR2 is YSYEKL. CDR3 DNA: TGCGCCAGCAGCCAAGACATGCGGGGGGGGACAGATACGCAGTATTTT. Protein product: CASSQDMRGGTDTQYF.

V is TRBV2 and J is TRBJ1-2; D is uncertain. Trimming shortened V by 3 bases and J by 4 bases, and 12 bases separated the two germline ends. The CDR3 covers 14 residues. Germline values: CDR1 SNHLY, CDR2 FYNNEI. The CDR3 loop is CASSDRSRGYGYTF. In nucleotides, the CDR3 is TGTGCCAGCAGTGACAGGTCCCGAGGCTATGGCTACACCTTC.

The sample holds a few counts of this clone. The gene calls are TRBV9 and TRBJ1-4; no firm D call. The CDR3 is 11 amino acids. Per germline, CDR1 SGDLS and CDR2 YYNGEE. Trimming removed 7 bases from V and 7 bases from J, with 8 bases in between. This chain's CDR3 is CASLWFEKLFF. The CDR3 coding sequence is TGTGCCAGCCTCTGGTTTGAAAAACTGTTTTTT.

This clone was observed once. The J gene is TRBJ1-2, the V gene TRBV19, with 8 bases identical to TRBD1. The junction had 7 bases not matched to a gene; V was cut back by 5 bases and J by 8 bases. CDR1 is LNHDA, CDR2 SQIVND, per germline (reference sequence). There are 13 residues in the CDR3. The CDR3 nucleotides are TGTGCCAGTAGTCTAGGACAGGGTCTAGGCTACACCTTC. This sequence encodes CASSLGQGLGYTF.

The rearrangement uses TRBV10-3 and TRBJ1-1; D may be TRBD1 (5 bases). Germline lookup yields CDR1 ENHRY and CDR2 SYGVKD. The CDR3 is 15 amino acids. The V end was cut by 2 bases, the J end by 1 base, with 11 bases between. The CDR3 region is CAISEGGSGNTEAFF. The CDR3 nucleotides are TGTGCCATCAGTGAGGGGGGATCAGGGAACACTGAAGCTTTCTTT.

In its sample, this clone was seen once. The V call is TRBV5-1, the J call TRBJ1-1; 7 bases are shared with TRBD1. V trimming: 5 bases; J trimming: 0 bases; junction bases outside the gene matches: 10. The CDR3 runs 16 residues. Germline V lookup: CDR1 SGHRS, CDR2 YFSETQ. The chain's CDR3 is CASSTGQSIMNTEAFF. The CDR3, as DNA: TGCGCCAGCAGTACGGGACAGTCTATTATGAACACTGAAGCTTTCTTT.

There are a few counts of this clone. V usage is TRBV2 and J usage is TRBJ2-5; D might be TRBD2 (6 bases). Germline lookup yields CDR1 SNHLY and CDR2 FYNNEI. Trimming left V 6 bases short and J 4 bases short, with 18 bases between. CDR3 size: 15 residues. The CDR3 here is CASRDLAGRIETQYF. The CDR3 DNA reads TGTGCCAGCAGGGACCTGGCGGGGAGGATAGAGACCCAGTACTTC.

V usage is TRBV30 and J usage is TRBJ1-4; D gene unclear. V shed 5 bases and J shed 4 bases, with 11 bases lying between them. The CDR3 has 13 residues. In germline, CDR1 is GTSNPN, CDR2 SVGIG (reference sequence). In DNA, the CDR3 is TGTGCCTGGGGGGTCCAAATTAATGAAAAACTGTTTTTT. This codes for CAWGVQINEKLFF.

The chain carries TRBV7-2 and TRBJ2-3, with D unresolved. CDR3 size: 15 residues. Trimming shortened V by 2 bases and J by 4 bases, and 13 bases separated the two germline ends. From germline, CDR1 is SGHTA and CDR2 FQGNSA. The CDR3 reads CASSLRMLGSDTQYF. The CDR3 DNA follows: TGTGCCAGCAGCTTACGGATGCTAGGGTCAGATACGCAGTATTTT.

The chain links TRBV7-9 to TRBJ1-2, with D hard to call. V was shortened by 5 bases and J by 1 base, with 14 bases between the two germline ends. The germline CDR1 and CDR2 sequences are SEHNR and FQNEAQ (reference sequence). The CDR3 has 15 residues. CDR3: CASSGRRDSNYGYTF. DNA of the CDR3: TGTGCCAGCAGCGGCAGACGAGATAGTAACTATGGCTACACCTTC.

The V gene is TRBV6-5, the J gene TRBJ2-7; D ambiguous. V lost 6 bases and J lost 6, with 12 bases in between. This CDR3 has 12 amino acids. Germline V CDR1 and CDR2: MNHEY, SVGAGI. The DNA of the CDR3 is TGTGCCAGCAGCCAGAGACAAGGCGAGCAGTACTTC. This encodes CASSQRQGEQYF.

The gene calls are TRBV5-1 and TRBJ2-7; 7 bases match TRBD1. The CDR3 is 17 residues long. Germline V gives CDR1 SGHRS, CDR2 YFSETQ. The V and J ends lost 2 bases and 0 bases, in that order; junction bases with no gene match: 11. The DNA for the CDR3 is TGCGCCAGCAGCTTTCGACAGGGCCGAATTAGCTCCTACGAGCAGTACTTC. Residues: CASSFRQGRISSYEQYF.

CDR3 bases: TGTGCCAGCGGCCGACTAGCGGGAGCAGATACGCAGTATTTT. The encoded protein is CASGRLAGADTQYF. This chain uses TRBV7-2 with TRBJ2-3; 12 bases are shared with TRBD2. There are 14 residues in the CDR3. After removal of 8 bases from V and 4 bases from J, the junction contained 4 bases not matched to a gene. Germline CDR1 SGHTA, CDR2 FQGNSA. The full variable domain, with the rest looked up from reference TRBV7-2 and TRBJ2-3, is GAGVSQSPSNKVTEKGKDVELRCDPISGHTALYWYRQSLGQGLEFLIYFQGNSAPDKSGLPSDRFSAERTGGSVSTLTIQRTQQEDSAVYLCASGRLAGADTQYFGPGTRLTVL.

V gene TRBV6-5 combines with J gene TRBJ2-3; the D is unclear. Germline V CDR1 and CDR2: MNHEY, SVGAGI. CDR3 length: 15 amino acids. V lost 0 bases and J 4 bases, leaving 11 bases between the germline ends. The CDR3 bases are TGTGCCAGCAGTTACTCGATACCGGGTCCAGATACGCAGTATTTT. Translated, it gives CASSYSIPGPDTQYF.

V usage is TRBV5-1 and J usage is TRBJ2-5; D is unresolved. The J call is uncertain, as TRBJ2-7 better fits the DNA end. There are 11 residues in the CDR3. The germline V gene encodes CDR1 SGHRS and CDR2 YFSETQ. The CDR3 DNA follows: TGCGCCAGCAGCTCCACCTACGAGCAGTACTTC. Amino acids: CASSSTYEQYF.

J is TRBJ2-2 and V is TRBV6-5, with D tentatively TRBD2 (5 bases). Trimming removed 5 bases from V and 7 bases from J, with 14 bases in between. From germline, CDR1 is MNHEY and CDR2 SVGAGI. The CDR3 sequence is 14 residues long. The CDR3 here is CASSPLSGGGELFF. The CDR3 DNA reads TGTGCCAGCAGTCCGTTGAGCGGCGGCGGGGAGCTGTTTTTT.

This clone showed up just once. V gene TRBV27 combines with J gene TRBJ2-1, with 8 bases that match TRBD1. Germline-derived CDR1 and CDR2 are MNHEY and SMNVEV (reference sequence). V shed 5 bases and J 9 bases; nucleotides not matched to a gene: 12. The CDR3 consists of 15 residues. The CDR3 here is CASSDRPPGGGEQFF. CDR3 bases: TGTGCCAGCAGTGACCGACCCCCAGGGGGCGGTGAGCAGTTCTTC.

The DNA for the CDR3 is TGTGCCAGCTCACCACCGGCTCCGGGGGCAGCCCGCACAGATACGCAGTATTTT. This sequence encodes CASSPPAPGAARTDTQYF. This chain links TRBV18 with TRBJ2-3, with D tentatively TRBD1 or TRBD2 (6 bases each). V was pared by 0 bases and J by 1 base, with 17 bases between. The CDR3 loop spans 18 amino acids. The germline CDR1 and CDR2 sequences are KGHSH and LQKENI.

This CDR3 is CASSVAEGAPHEQYF. For the CDR3, the DNA is TGTGCCAGCAGCGTAGCTGAGGGGGCGCCCCACGAGCAGTACTTC. This chain connects TRBV9 to TRBJ2-7, with 7 bases that match TRBD1. CDR1 and CDR2 from the germline V gene are SGDLS and YYNGEE. The V segment lost 0 bases and the J segment 5 bases; nucleotides outside the gene matches: 8. This CDR3 is built from 15 residues.

About this clone: Other DNA sequences in this sample translate to the same CDR3. V gene TRBV7-9 combines with J gene TRBJ2-7, with 10 positions matching TRBD2. The CDR3 is 14 amino acids. Germline lookup yields CDR1 SEHNR and CDR2 FQNEAQ (reference sequence). Losses at the gene ends were 5 bases for V and 3 bases for J; bases not matched to a gene: 4. In DNA, the CDR3 is TGTGCCAGCAGCCCAGCGGGAGGGGGCTACGAGCAGTACTTC. Encoded protein: CASSPAGGGYEQYF.

This clone is a singleton in its sample. This chain connects TRBV5-1 to TRBJ2-3, with 8 bases lining up with TRBD2. The ends lost 7 bases at V and 6 bases at J; junction bases unmatched: 4. Germline V gene sequence: CDR1 SGHRS, CDR2 YFSETQ. CDR3 length: 12 amino acids. In DNA form, the CDR3 reads TGCGCCAGCTCGGCGGGAGGTGATACGCAGTATTTT. Translated: CASSAGGDTQYF.

Worth noting for this clone: At one of its ends the junction is not consistent with the germline gene, which may arise from a read error. Other DNA sequences in this specimen translate into the identical CDR3. This chain uses TRBV9 with TRBJ1-2; D gene uncertain. Germline V gene sequence: CDR1 SGDLS, CDR2 YYNGEE. The CDR3 has 16 amino acids. CDR3 in amino acids: CASSVALQPSNYGYTF. Here the CDR3 DNA reads TGTGCCAGCAGCGTAGCTCTCCAGCCGAGTAACTATGGCTACACCTTT.

This clone was counted once. The genes are TRBV6-1 and TRBJ1-4, with D unclear. With 6 bases removed from V and 0 bases from J, the gap between germline ends came to 2 bases. The germline CDR1 and CDR2 sequences are MNHNS and SASEGT. This CDR3 is built from 12 residues. The CDR3, as DNA: TGTGCCAGCAGACCAACTAATGAAAAACTGTTTTTT. Translation: CASRPTNEKLFF.

The chain employs TRBV4-1 and TRBJ2-7; D tentatively reads TRBD1 or TRBD2 (5 bases each). CDR3 length: 13 amino acids. With 0 bases removed from V and 7 bases from J, the gap between germline ends came to 10 bases. Germline CDR1 and CDR2: MGHRA and YSYEKL. CDR3 amino acids: CASSQDPWGEQYF. CDR3 DNA: TGCGCCAGCAGCCAAGATCCCTGGGGGGAGCAGTACTTC.

The J gene is TRBJ1-3, the V gene TRBV6-1, with D possibly TRBD1 on 5 matching bases. CDR1 MNHNS and CDR2 SASEGT come from the germline V gene. The CDR3 contains 14 residues. V was clipped by 8 bases and J by 2 bases, with 13 bases between them. In nucleotides, the CDR3 is TGTGCCAGCGTCCCGACAGTCGCTGGAAACACCATATATTTT. Its translation is CASVPTVAGNTIYF.

This clone was seen a handful of times. The chain links TRBV19 to TRBJ1-4; 7 bases match TRBD1. The length of the CDR3 is 16 residues. Trimming removed 6 bases from V and 5 bases from J; junction bases left unmatched: 12. Germline V gives CDR1 LNHDA, CDR2 SQIVND (reference sequence). The CDR3 is CASSFRKTGTNEKLFF. In nucleotides, the CDR3 is TGTGCCAGTAGCTTCCGCAAGACAGGGACGAATGAAAAACTGTTTTTT. Combining the CDR3 with reference TRBV19 and TRBJ1-4 gives the whole variable domain DGGITQSPKYLFRKEGQNVTLSCEQNLNHDAMYWYRQDPGQGLRLIYYSQIVNDFQKGDIAEGYSVSREKKESFPLTVTSAQKNPTAFYLCASSFRKTGTNEKLFFGSGTQLSVL.